The 15 T cell receptor beta chains listed next were all sequenced from one sample in a study of shared clonotypes between healthy human individuals. Positive CCR7 selection of CD45RO-negative cells yielded the naive CD8 cells, and terminally differentiated effector memory CD45RA+ cells were excluded. The data were produced by immunoSEQ multiplex PCR, yet TCRdb's version contains in-frame clones alone and is incomplete. The table has about 2.1 million clones, about 93% seen once. Input material: naive CD8+ T cells from PBMCs. These receptors were taken from a man in his late teens or twenties in good health. Some clones in this sample may be carry-over from other donors' samples.

V usage is TRBV28 and J usage is TRBJ2-6; D unresolved. V was shortened by 5 bases and J by 4 bases, with 18 bases between the two germline ends. Germline-derived CDR1 and CDR2 are MDHEN and SYDVKM. The CDR3 has 17 amino acids. CDR3: CASSPDLSSRGANVLTF. In DNA, the CDR3 is TGTGCCAGCAGTCCAGACCTCTCCTCCAGGGGGGCCAACGTCCTGACTTTC.

This chain uses TRBV28 with TRBJ2-5; TRBD2 matches at 9 bases. This CDR3 spans 13 amino acids. Germline CDR1 is MDHEN and CDR2 is SYDVKM. The trim removed 6 bases at V and 5 bases at J, leaving 4 bases unmatched. CDR3 in DNA: TGTGCCAGCAGGGAGCGGGAGGTCGAGACCCAGTACTTC. This translates into CASREREVETQYF.

This sequence joins TRBV5-8 and TRBJ1-1; 11 bases are shared with TRBD1. This CDR3 comprises 13 residues. The germline gives CDR1 SGHTS, CDR2 YDEGEE. V was clipped by 8 bases and J by 5 bases; unmatched bases: 5. The CDR3 bases are TGTGCCAGGGGCGGACAGGGGGCGACTGAAGCTTTCTTT. Protein: CARGGQGATEAFF. Full variable domain (missing parts from reference TRBV5-8 and TRBJ1-1): EAGVTQSPTHLIKTRGQQATLRCSPISGHTSVYWYQQALGLGLQFLLWYDEGEERNRGNFPPRFSGRQFPNYSSELNVNALELEDSALYLCARGGQGATEAFFGQGTRLTVV.

The chain has TRBV27 and TRBJ1-4; a weak D match, TRBD1 (5 bases). Germline CDR1 reads MNHEY; CDR2 reads SMNVEV (reference sequence). The ends were cut back, 4 bases at V and 5 bases at J, with 11 bases in the middle. The CDR3 is made up of 14 amino acids. The DNA for the CDR3 is TGTGCCAGCAGTTCCAGGGAACCAAATGAAAAACTGTTTTTT. As protein: CASSSREPNEKLFF.

The V and J genes are TRBV5-6 and TRBJ1-2; 9 nucleotides line up with TRBD1. Trimming took 4 bases from V and 5 from J; bases not matched to a gene: 12. Per the germline V gene, CDR1 is SGHDT and CDR2 is YYEEEE. The CDR3 is 16 residues long. This CDR3 is CASSPRGQGERYGYTF. DNA for the CDR3: TGTGCCAGCAGCCCGAGGGGACAGGGTGAGCGGTATGGCTACACCTTC.

This clone was found once. V gene TRBV7-7 combines with J gene TRBJ2-1, with 12 positions matching TRBD2. The germline gives CDR1 SSHAT, CDR2 FNYEAQ (reference sequence). This CDR3 comprises 14 residues. V shed 5 bases, J shed 10 bases, and the junction held 6 bases outside the gene matches. CDR3 residues: CASSPSGRASEQFF. The CDR3 coding sequence is TGTGCCAGCAGCCCTAGCGGGAGGGCCAGCGAGCAGTTCTTC.

The CDR3 DNA reads TGTGCCAGCGGGCTAGCCCGCGATGAGCAGTTCTTC. It is translated as CASGLARDEQFF. The V gene is TRBV28, the J gene TRBJ2-1; possible D gene TRBD2, 5 bases. V was shortened by 8 bases and J by 8 bases, with 13 bases between the two germline ends. Germline V CDR1 and CDR2: MDHEN, SYDVKM. This CDR3 region has 12 residues.

The chain carries TRBV7-9 and TRBJ2-7; TRBD2 matches 10 bases. Germline V gene sequence: CDR1 SEHNR, CDR2 FQNEAQ (reference sequence). CDR3 length: 15 residues. The V and J ends lost 5 bases and 5 bases, in that order; junction bases with no gene match: 9. CDR3 nucleotide sequence: TGTGCCAGCAGCCCCCAGGAGCGGGAGGGCAACGAGCAGTACTTC. Translating it yields CASSPQEREGNEQYF.

The CDR3 region is CASSLLAGESEQYF. As DNA, the CDR3 is TGTGCCAGCAGCCTACTAGCGGGAGAGAGCGAGCAGTACTTC. The chain uses TRBV9 and TRBJ2-7, with TRBD2 identical over 11 bases. V lost 4 bases to trimming and J lost 6 bases; unmatched junction nucleotides: 6. Germline CDR1 SGDLS, CDR2 YYNGEE. The CDR3 has 14 residues.

The J gene is TRBJ1-2, the V gene TRBV7-9; 7 nucleotides line up with TRBD1. The J segment lost 8 bases and the V segment lost 1 base, leaving 13 bases of the junction unmatched. CDR1 is SEHNR, CDR2 FQNEAQ, per germline (reference sequence). This CDR3 comprises 16 residues. CDR3 residues: CASSLGSTGNSNGYTF. The CDR3 nucleotides read TGTGCCAGCAGCTTAGGGTCGACAGGGAATAGTAACGGCTACACCTTC.

In its sample, this clone was seen once. CDR3 protein: CASSLGPGHQSRGNTEAFF. The CDR3 nucleotides read TGTGCCAGCAGCTTGGGTCCCGGTCATCAGAGCAGGGGGAACACTGAAGCTTTCTTT. This chain joins TRBV7-3 and TRBJ1-1; D might be TRBD1 (6 bases). V gave up 3 bases and J gave up 1 base, with 24 bases separating them. CDR3 size: 19 residues. Germline assignment: CDR1 SGHTA and CDR2 FQGTGA.

V usage is TRBV9 and J usage is TRBJ2-3; tentatively, D is TRBD1 (6 bases). The CDR3 is 16 residues long. The V end lost 2 bases, the J end lost 1 base, and 14 bases lay between the germline ends. Germline CDR1 and CDR2: SGDLS and YYNGEE. The CDR3, as DNA: TGTGCCAGCAGCGTTTTCTCGGGACAAGGCACAGATACGCAGTATTTT. Translating it yields CASSVFSGQGTDTQYF.

J is TRBJ2-1 and V is TRBV19; 9 nucleotides align to TRBD2. The CDR3 consists of 17 residues. Trimming removed 1 base from V and 3 bases from J; junction bases left unmatched: 7. In germline, CDR1 is LNHDA, CDR2 SQIVND (reference sequence). The CDR3 loop is CASSIGGPAGGYNEQFF. In nucleotides, the CDR3 is TGTGCCAGTAGTATAGGGGGCCCAGCGGGAGGCTACAATGAGCAGTTCTTC.

V usage is TRBV25-1 and J usage is TRBJ2-3, with D tentatively TRBD1 (5 bases). V was pared by 2 bases and J by 4 bases, with 13 bases between. CDR1 is MGHDK and CDR2 is SYGVNS in the germline V gene. This CDR3 is 15 amino acids long. CDR3 region: CASSEIRGAADTQYF. The CDR3 region has the DNA TGTGCCAGCAGTGAAATTAGGGGCGCGGCAGATACGCAGTATTTT.

This chain uses TRBV27 with TRBJ2-2, with 7 bases lining up with TRBD1. J lost 4 bases, V lost 5 bases, and 10 bases had no gene match. The germline CDR1 and CDR2 sequences are MNHEY and SMNVEV (reference sequence). The CDR3 covers 16 residues. The DNA of the CDR3 is TGTGCCAGCAGTAGTTCGAGGGGGCAGTTCACCGGGGAGCTGTTTTTT. This encodes CASSSSRGQFTGELFF.